The entry that follows covers one T cell receptor (beta chain) sequence. Its target is unknown. The data stem from a study of T cell responses to AZD1222 COVID-19 vaccine. The assay was immunoSEQ multiplex PCR, and TCRdb's table has in-frame clones only and misses some. The top ten clones hold approximately 14% of a sample with tens of thousands of clones, 89% of them seen once. The germline V gene has CDR1 LGHNA and CDR2 YSLEER. The CDR3 is made up of 13 amino acids. Trimming left V 7 bases short and J 4 bases short, with 12 bases between. Notes on the study in general: Elevations in Spike-specific TCR breadth and depth followed administration of two AZD1222 doses.

The TCR comes from an adult who received the AZD1222 COVID-19 vaccine. The V gene is TRBV4-3, the J gene TRBJ2-3; the D call may be TRBD1 or TRBD2 (5 bases each). The source material was peripheral blood, sampled 28 days after the second AZD1222 dose. The CDR3 DNA reads as TGCGCCAGCAACAATCGAGGGGCAGATACGCAGTATTTT. This gives the protein CASNNRGADTQYF.